This TCR beta chain was captured by sequencing in a study of blood T cell repertoires in COVID-19. About the study: Some COVID-19 samples were acute and others convalescent; all came from the United States, Italy and Spain. T cells, B-cell-depleted T cells, or PBMCs provided the cDNA or gDNA that served as material.

Authors' processing steps: Reference gene primers were amplified, and this amplification served to estimate nucleated cell counts. Method: immunoSEQ multiplex PCR; TCRdb's copy keeps in-frame clones and lacks some. D and trimming come from the DNA, and the V and J calls and clone size come from that table. This sample yields 150,000 to 200,000 clones, of which around 80% are seen a single time; more than 7.5% belongs to the top ten. CDR3 length equals 14 residues. Trimming cost V 3 bases and J 5 bases, with 13 bases left between them. Germline V gene lookup returns CDR1 MRHNA and CDR2 SNTAGT. This chain links TRBV6-4 with TRBJ1-2; no reliable D call. The source is a woman in her 70s with acute or convalescent COVID-19. The sample comprised peripheral blood. The CDR3 is CASSDSPDFYGYTF. Written as DNA, the CDR3 is TGTGCCAGCAGTGATTCCCCAGATTTTTATGGCTACACCTTC.